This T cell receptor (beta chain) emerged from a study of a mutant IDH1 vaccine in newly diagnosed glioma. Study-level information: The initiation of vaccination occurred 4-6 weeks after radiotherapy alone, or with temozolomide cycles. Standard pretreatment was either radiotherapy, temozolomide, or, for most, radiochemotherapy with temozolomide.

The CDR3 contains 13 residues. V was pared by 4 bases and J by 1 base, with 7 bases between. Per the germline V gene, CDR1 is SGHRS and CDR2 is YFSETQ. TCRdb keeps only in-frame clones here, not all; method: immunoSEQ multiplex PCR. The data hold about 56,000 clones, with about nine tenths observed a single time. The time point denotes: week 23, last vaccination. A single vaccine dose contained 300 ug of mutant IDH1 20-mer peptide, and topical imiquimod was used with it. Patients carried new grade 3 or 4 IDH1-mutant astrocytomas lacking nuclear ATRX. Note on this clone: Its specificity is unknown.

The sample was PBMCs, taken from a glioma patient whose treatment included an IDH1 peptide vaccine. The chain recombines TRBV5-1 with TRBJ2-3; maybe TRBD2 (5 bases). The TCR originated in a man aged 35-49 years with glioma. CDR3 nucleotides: TGCGCCAGCAGCCGGGATGGCACAGATACGCAGTATTTT. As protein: CASSRDGTDTQYF.